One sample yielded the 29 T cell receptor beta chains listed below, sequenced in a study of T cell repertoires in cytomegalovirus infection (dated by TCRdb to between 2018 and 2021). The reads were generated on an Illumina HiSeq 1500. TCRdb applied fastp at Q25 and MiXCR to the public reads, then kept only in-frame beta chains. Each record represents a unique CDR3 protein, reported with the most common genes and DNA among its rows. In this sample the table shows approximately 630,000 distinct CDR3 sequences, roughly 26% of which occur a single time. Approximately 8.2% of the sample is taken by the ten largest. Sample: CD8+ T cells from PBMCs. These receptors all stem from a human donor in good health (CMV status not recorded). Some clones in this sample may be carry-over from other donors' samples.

DNA of the CDR3: TGCAGCGTTGTGGGGGTAGCGGGGGAGATCTACAATGAGCAGTTCTTC. Translated, it gives CSVVGVAGEIYNEQFF. This chain joins TRBV29-1 and TRBJ2-1; 9 positions match TRBD2. Germline lookup yields CDR1 SQVTM and CDR2 ANQGSEA. V was clipped by 4 bases and J by 3 bases; unmatched bases: 10. This CDR3 spans 16 amino acids.

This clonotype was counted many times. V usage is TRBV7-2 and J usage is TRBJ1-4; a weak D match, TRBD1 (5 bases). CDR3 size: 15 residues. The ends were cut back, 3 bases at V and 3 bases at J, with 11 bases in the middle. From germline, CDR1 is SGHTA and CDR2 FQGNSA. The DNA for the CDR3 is TGTGCCAGCAGCTTGTTACCGGGGCCTAATGAAAAACTGTTTTTT. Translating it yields CASSLLPGPNEKLFF.

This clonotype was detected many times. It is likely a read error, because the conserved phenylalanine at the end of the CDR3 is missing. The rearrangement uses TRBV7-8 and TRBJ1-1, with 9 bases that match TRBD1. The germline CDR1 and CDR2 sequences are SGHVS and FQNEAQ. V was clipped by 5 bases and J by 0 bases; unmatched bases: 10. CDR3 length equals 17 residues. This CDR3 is CASSPTGTGFMNTEAFL. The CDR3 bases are TGTGCCAGCAGCCCTACCGGGACAGGGTTCATGAACACTGAAGCTTTCTTG.

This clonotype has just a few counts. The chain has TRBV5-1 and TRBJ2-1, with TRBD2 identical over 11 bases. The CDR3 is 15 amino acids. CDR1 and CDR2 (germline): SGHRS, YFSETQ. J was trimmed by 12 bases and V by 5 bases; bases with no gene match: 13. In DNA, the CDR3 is TGCGCCAGCAGGGAGACTAGCGGGGCCGTAGGGGTGCAGTTCTTC. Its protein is CASRETSGAVGVQFF.

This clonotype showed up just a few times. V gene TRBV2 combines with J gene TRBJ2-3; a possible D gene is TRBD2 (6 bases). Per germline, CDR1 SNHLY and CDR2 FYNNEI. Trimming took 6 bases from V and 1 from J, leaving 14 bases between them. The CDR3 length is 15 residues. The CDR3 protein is CASSPGVARTDTQYF. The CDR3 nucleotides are TGTGCCAGCAGCCCGGGGGTAGCTCGCACAGATACGCAGTATTTT.

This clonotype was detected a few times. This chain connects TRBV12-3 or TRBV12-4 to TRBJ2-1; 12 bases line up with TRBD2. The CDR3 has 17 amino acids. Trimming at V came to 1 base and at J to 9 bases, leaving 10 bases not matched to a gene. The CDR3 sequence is CASSLGGLAGGRGEQFF. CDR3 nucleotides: TGTGCCAGCAGTTTAGGTGGGCTAGCGGGGGGGCGAGGTGAGCAGTTCTTC.

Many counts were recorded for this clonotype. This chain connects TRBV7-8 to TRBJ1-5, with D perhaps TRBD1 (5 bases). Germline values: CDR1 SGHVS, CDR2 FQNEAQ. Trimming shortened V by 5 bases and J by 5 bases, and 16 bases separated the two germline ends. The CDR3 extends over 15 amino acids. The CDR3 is CASSPYVGVDQPQHF. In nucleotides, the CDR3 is TGTGCCAGCAGCCCGTATGTGGGGGTAGATCAGCCCCAGCATTTT.

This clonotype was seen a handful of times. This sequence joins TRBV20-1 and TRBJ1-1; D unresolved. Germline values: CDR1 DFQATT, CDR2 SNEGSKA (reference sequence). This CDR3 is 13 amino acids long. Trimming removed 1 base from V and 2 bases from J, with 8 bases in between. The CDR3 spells CSARALVNTEAFF. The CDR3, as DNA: TGCAGTGCTAGAGCGCTGGTTAACACTGAAGCTTTCTTT.

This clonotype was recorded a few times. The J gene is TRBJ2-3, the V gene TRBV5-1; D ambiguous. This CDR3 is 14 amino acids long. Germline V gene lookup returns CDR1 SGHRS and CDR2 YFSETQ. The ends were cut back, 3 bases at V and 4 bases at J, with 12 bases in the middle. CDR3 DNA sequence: TGCGCCAGCAGCTATTCCTCGACGGCAGATACGCAGTATTTT. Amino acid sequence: CASSYSSTADTQYF.

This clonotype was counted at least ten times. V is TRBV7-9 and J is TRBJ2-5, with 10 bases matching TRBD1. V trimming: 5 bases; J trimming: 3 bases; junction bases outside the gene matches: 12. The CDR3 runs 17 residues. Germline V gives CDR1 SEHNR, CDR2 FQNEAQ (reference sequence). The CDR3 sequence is CASSATGTGVREETQYF. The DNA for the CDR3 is TGTGCCAGCAGCGCAACCGGGACAGGGGTGAGAGAAGAGACCCAGTACTTC.

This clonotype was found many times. CDR3 in DNA: TGTGCCATACTCACCCGGGCAGGGCCCTCCGGGGCCAACGTCCTGACTTTC. Translation: CAILTRAGPSGANVLTF. This chain uses TRBV10-3 with TRBJ2-6; D may be TRBD1 (5 bases). Trimming pared 9 bases from V and 4 bases from J, leaving 22 bases between. The germline V gene encodes CDR1 ENHRY and CDR2 SYGVKD. The length of the CDR3 is 17 residues.

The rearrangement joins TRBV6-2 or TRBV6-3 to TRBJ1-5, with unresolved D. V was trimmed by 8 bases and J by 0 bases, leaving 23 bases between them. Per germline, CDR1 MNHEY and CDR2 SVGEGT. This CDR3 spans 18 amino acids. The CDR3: CASAYISKELYSNQPQHF. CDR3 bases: TGTGCCAGCGCTTACATAAGTAAGGAATTGTATAGCAATCAGCCCCAGCATTTT.

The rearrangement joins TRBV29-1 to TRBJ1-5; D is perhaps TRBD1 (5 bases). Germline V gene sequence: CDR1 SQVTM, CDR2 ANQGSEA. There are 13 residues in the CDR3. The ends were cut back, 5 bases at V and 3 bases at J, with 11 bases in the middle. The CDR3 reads CSVFPGDNQPQHF. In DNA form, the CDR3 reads TGCAGCGTTTTTCCGGGGGACAATCAGCCCCAGCATTTT. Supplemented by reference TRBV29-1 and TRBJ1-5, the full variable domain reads SAVISQKPSRDICQRGTSLTIQCQVDSQVTMMFWYRQQPGQSLTLIATANQGSEATYESGFVIDKFPISRPNLTFSTLTVSNMSPEDSSIYLCSVFPGDNQPQHFGDGTRLSIL.

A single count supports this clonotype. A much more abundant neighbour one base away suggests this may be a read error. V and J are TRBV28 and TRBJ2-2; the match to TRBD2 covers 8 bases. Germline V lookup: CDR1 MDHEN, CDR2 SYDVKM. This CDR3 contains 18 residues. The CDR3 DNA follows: TGTGTCAGCACCACTGCCCCCTGGCTAGCGGGCGGGTTCGGGGAGCTGTTTTTT. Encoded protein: CVSTTAPWLAGGFGELFF.

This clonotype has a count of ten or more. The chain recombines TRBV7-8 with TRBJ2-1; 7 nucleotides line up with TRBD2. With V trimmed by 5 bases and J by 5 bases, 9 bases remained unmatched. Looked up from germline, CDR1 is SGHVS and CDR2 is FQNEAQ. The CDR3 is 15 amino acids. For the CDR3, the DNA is TGTGCCAGCAGCGTAAGCGGGGAATACAACAATGAGCAGTTCTTC. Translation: CASSVSGEYNNEQFF.

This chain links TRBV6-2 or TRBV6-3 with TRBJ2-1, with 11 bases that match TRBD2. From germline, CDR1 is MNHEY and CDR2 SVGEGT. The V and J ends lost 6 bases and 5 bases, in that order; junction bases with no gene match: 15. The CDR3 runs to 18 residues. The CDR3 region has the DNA TGTGCCAGCAGGACTCCTATAGCGGGGGGGCCTCGAAACAATGAGCAGTTCTTC. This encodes CASRTPIAGGPRNNEQFF.

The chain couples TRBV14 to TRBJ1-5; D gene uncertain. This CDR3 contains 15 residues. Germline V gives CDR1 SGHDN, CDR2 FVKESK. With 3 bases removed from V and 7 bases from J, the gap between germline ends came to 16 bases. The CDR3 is CASSQPFPLRQPQHF. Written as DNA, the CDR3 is TGTGCCAGCAGCCAGCCGTTCCCACTTCGGCAGCCCCAGCATTTT. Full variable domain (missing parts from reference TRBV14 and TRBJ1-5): EAGVTQFPSHSVIEKGQTVTLRCDPISGHDNLYWYRRVMGKEIKFLLHFVKESKQDESGMPNNRFLAERTGGTYSTLKVQPAELEDSGVYFCASSQPFPLRQPQHFGDGTRLSIL.

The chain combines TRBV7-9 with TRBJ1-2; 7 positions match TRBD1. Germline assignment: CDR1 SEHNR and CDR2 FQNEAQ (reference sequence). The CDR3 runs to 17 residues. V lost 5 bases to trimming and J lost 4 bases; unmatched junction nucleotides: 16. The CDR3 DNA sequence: TGTGCCAGCAGCCCGCCCCCGCCCGGACAGGTCCTCTATGGCTACACCTTC. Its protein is CASSPPPPGQVLYGYTF.

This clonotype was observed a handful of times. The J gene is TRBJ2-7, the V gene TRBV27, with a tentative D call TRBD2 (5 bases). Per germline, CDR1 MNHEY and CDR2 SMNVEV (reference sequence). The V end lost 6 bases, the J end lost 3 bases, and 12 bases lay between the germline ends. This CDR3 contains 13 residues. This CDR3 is CASSWESDYEQYF. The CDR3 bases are TGTGCCAGCAGCTGGGAGTCTGACTACGAGCAGTACTTC.

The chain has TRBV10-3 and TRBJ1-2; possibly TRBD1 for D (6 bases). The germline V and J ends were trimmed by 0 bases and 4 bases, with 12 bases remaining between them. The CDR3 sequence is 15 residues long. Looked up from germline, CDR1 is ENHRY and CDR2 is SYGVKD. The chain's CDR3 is CAISESKDSAYGYTF. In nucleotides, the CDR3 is TGTGCCATCAGTGAGTCGAAGGACAGCGCCTATGGCTACACCTTC.

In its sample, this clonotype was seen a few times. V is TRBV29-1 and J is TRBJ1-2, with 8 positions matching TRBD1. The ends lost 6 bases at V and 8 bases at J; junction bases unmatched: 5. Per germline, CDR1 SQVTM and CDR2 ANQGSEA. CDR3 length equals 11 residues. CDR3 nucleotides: TGCAGCGTATGGACAGGGAACGGCTACACCTTC. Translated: CSVWTGNGYTF. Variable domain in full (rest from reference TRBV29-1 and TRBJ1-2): SAVISQKPSRDICQRGTSLTIQCQVDSQVTMMFWYRQQPGQSLTLIATANQGSEATYESGFVIDKFPISRPNLTFSTLTVSNMSPEDSSIYLCSVWTGNGYTFGSGTRLTVV.

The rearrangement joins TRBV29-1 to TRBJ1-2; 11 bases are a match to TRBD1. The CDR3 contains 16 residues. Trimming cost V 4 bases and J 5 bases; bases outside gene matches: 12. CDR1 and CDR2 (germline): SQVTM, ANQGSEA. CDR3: CSVADRGRSIWYGYTF. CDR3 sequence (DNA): TGCAGCGTTGCGGACAGGGGGCGTTCAATTTGGTATGGCTACACCTTC.

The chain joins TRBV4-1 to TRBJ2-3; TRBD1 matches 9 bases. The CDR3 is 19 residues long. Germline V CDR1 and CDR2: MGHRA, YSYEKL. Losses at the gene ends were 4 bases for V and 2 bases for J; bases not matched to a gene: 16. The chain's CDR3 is CASSRHQPVGTGYTDTQYF. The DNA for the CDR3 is TGCGCCAGCAGCCGACATCAACCCGTCGGGACAGGGTACACAGATACGCAGTATTTT.

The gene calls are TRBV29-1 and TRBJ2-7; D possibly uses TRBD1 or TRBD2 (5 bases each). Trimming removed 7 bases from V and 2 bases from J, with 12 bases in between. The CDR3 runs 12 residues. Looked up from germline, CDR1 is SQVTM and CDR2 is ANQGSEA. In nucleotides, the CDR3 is TGCAGCGGCCGGGACGGAGCCTACGAGCAGTACTTC. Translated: CSGRDGAYEQYF.

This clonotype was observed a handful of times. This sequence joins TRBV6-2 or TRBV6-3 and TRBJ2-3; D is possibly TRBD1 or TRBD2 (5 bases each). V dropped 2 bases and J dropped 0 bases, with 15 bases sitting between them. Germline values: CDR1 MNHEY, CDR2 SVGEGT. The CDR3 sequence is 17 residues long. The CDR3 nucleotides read TGTGCCAGCAGTTACCCCGTTCGGGGCGAAAGCACAGATACGCAGTATTTT. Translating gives CASSYPVRGESTDTQYF.

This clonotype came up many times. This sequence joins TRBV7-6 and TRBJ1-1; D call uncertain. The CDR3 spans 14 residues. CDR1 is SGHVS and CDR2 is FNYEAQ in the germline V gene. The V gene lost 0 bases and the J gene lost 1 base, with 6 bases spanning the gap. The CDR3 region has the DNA TGTGCCAGCAGCTTAGCGAATGCGAACACTGAAGCTTTCTTT. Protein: CASSLANANTEAFF.

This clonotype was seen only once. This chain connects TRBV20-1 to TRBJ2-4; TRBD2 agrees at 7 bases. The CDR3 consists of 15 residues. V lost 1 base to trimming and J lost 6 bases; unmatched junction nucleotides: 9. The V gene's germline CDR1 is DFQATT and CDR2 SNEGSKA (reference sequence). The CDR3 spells CSARVRSGALNIQYF. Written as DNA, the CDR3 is TGCAGTGCTAGAGTTAGGAGCGGGGCGCTAAACATTCAGTACTTC.

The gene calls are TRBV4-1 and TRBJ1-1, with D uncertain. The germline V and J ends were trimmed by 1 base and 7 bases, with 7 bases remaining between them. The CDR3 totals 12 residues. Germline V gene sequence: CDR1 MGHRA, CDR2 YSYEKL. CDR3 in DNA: TGCGCCAGCAGCCAAGGTGAAGATGAAGCTTTCTTT. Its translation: CASSQGEDEAFF.

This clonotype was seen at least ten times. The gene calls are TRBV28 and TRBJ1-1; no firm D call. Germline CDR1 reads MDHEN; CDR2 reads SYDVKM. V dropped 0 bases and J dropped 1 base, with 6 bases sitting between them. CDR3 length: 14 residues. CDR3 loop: CASSLWQSNTEAFF. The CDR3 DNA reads TGTGCCAGCAGTTTATGGCAGTCGAACACTGAAGCTTTCTTT.